A single sample gave rise to the 17 T cell receptor beta chains below, sequenced in a study of stem cell transplantation in POMP-related autoinflammatory disease. Here immunoSEQ multiplex PCR was the method, and the copy in TCRdb shows in-frame clones only, minus some. Of fewer than 250 clones in the sample, approximately 88% were seen once. Specimen: Tregs from PBMCs. The source is a human donor in good health.

The chain employs TRBV6-5 and TRBJ2-6, with no clear D. Trimming removed 6 bases at V and 1 base at J, with 1 base between. The CDR3 runs to 12 residues. Germline CDR1 reads MNHEY; CDR2 reads SVGAGI. Written as DNA, the CDR3 is TGTGCCAGCAGGTCTGGGGCCAACGTCCTGACTTTC. Amino acid sequence: CASRSGANVLTF.

This chain connects TRBV4-1 to TRBJ1-4, with D unresolved. The germline gives CDR1 MGHRA, CDR2 YSYEKL. The CDR3 is 14 residues long. V lost 5 bases and J lost 4, with 11 bases in between. The CDR3 nucleotides read TGCGCCAGCAGCTTAGGGAAAGATAATGAAAAACTGTTTTTT. It translates to CASSLGKDNEKLFF.

V usage is TRBV5-8 and J usage is TRBJ1-2, with 9 bases that match TRBD1. Losses at the gene ends were 4 bases for V and 3 bases for J; bases not matched to a gene: 7. The CDR3 totals 15 residues. Germline loops: CDR1 SGHTS, CDR2 YDEGEE. The DNA of the CDR3 is TGTGCCAGCAGCGACCCGGGACAGGGTCACTATGGCTACACCTTC. It specifies CASSDPGQGHYGYTF.

This chain connects TRBV29-1 to TRBJ2-4, with D maybe TRBD2 (7 bases). V lost 0 bases and J lost 3, with 21 bases in between. This CDR3 has 18 amino acids. Germline values: CDR1 SQVTM, CDR2 ANQGSEA. The CDR3 spells CSVEDLAGGLEGKNIQYF. The CDR3 nucleotides are TGCAGCGTTGAAGATCTCGCCGGGGGGCTTGAGGGCAAAAACATTCAGTACTTC.

This rearrangement joins TRBV13 to TRBJ1-3, with a possible D match to TRBD1 (6 bases). From germline, CDR1 is PRHDT and CDR2 FYEKMQ (reference sequence). V was pared by 3 bases and J by 3 bases, with 12 bases between. This CDR3 has 15 amino acids. The CDR3 DNA reads TGTGCCAGCAGCTTGCAGGGGACGGGTGGAAACACCATATATTTT. Translating it yields CASSLQGTGGNTIYF.

The rearrangement joins TRBV5-6 to TRBJ2-5; TRBD2 matches 11 bases. Germline CDR1 is SGHDT and CDR2 is YYEEEE. After removal of 2 bases from V and 4 bases from J, the junction contained 4 bases not matched to a gene. The CDR3 sequence is 15 residues long. CDR3 sequence (DNA): TGTGCCAGCAGCTTCGGTAGCGGGGGGGCAGAGACCCAGTACTTC. Encoded protein: CASSFGSGGAETQYF.

The chain has TRBV2 and TRBJ1-1; D perhaps matches TRBD1 (6 bases). Germline V lookup: CDR1 SNHLY, CDR2 FYNNEI. Trimming removed 6 bases from V and 0 bases from J, with 14 bases in between. The CDR3 contains 15 residues. In DNA form, the CDR3 reads TGTGCCAGCAGGGTGGGGGGGCAGTTGAACACTGAAGCTTTCTTT. The encoded protein is CASRVGGQLNTEAFF. The full variable domain, its missing parts supplied by reference TRBV2 and TRBJ1-1, is EPEVTQTPSHQVTQMGQEVILRCVPISNHLYFYWYRQILGQKVEFLVSFYNNEISEKSEIFDDQFSVERPDGSNFTLKIRSTKLEDSAMYFCASRVGGQLNTEAFFGQGTRLTVV.

The chain has TRBV19 and TRBJ1-1; TRBD1 matches at 7 bases. CDR1 and CDR2 (germline): LNHDA, SQIVND (reference sequence). There are 20 residues in the CDR3. V was clipped by 3 bases and J by 3 bases; unmatched bases: 22. CDR3 in amino acids: CASSIGVSAWDSQWDTEAFF. CDR3 coding DNA: TGTGCCAGTAGTATTGGAGTCTCGGCATGGGACAGCCAATGGGACACTGAAGCTTTCTTT.

V usage is TRBV11-1 and J usage is TRBJ1-6; D gene unclear. Trimming left V 2 bases short and J 4 bases short, with 6 bases between. The germline CDR1 and CDR2 sequences are SGHAT and FQDESV (reference sequence). The CDR3 is 14 amino acids. This CDR3 is CASSLRRYNSPLHF. For the CDR3, the DNA is TGTGCCAGCAGCTTACGCAGGTATAATTCACCCCTCCACTTT.

The V gene is TRBV11-3, the J gene TRBJ2-1; D unresolved. The germline V and J ends were trimmed by 3 bases and 7 bases, with 10 bases remaining between them. Looked up from germline, CDR1 is SGHNT and CDR2 is YENEEA. The CDR3 spans 13 residues. This CDR3 reads CASSFSYRNEQFF. Written as DNA, the CDR3 is TGTGCCAGCAGCTTCTCGTATAGGAATGAGCAGTTCTTC.

The rearrangement joins TRBV7-3 to TRBJ2-7, with TRBD1 matching over 8 bases. V lost 6 bases, J lost 5 bases, and 6 bases stayed unmatched. The CDR3 consists of 13 residues. The germline V gene encodes CDR1 SGHTA and CDR2 FQGTGA. CDR3 region: CASSFDRGDEQYF. CDR3 DNA: TGTGCCAGCAGTTTCGACAGGGGCGACGAGCAGTACTTC.

This rearrangement joins TRBV2 to TRBJ2-1; 14 nucleotides match TRBD2. The CDR3 sequence is 17 residues long. Trimming cost V 5 bases and J 4 bases; bases outside gene matches: 7. CDR1 is SNHLY, CDR2 FYNNEI, per germline. Here the CDR3 reads CASSPTSGGAGYNEQFF. Here the CDR3 DNA reads TGTGCCAGCAGTCCGACTAGCGGGGGGGCGGGATACAATGAGCAGTTCTTC.

V usage is TRBV4-1 and J usage is TRBJ2-2; 12 bases map to TRBD2. Germline V gene sequence: CDR1 MGHRA, CDR2 YSYEKL. J gave up 5 bases and V 1 base, and 5 bases lay outside the gene matches. CDR3 length: 17 residues. The CDR3 DNA follows: TGCGCCAGCAGCCAAGTGGGTACTAGCGGGGGGACCGGGGAGCTGTTTTTT. It translates to CASSQVGTSGGTGELFF.

V usage is TRBV19 and J usage is TRBJ1-5; possibly TRBD1 for D (5 bases). CDR3 length equals 17 residues. Germline CDR1 is LNHDA and CDR2 is SQIVND (reference sequence). Trimming took off 7 bases at V and 2 bases at J, with 21 bases between the two ends. The CDR3 nucleotides are TGTGCCAGTATAAAGGTGGCGGGGGAGGTGGGCAATCAGCCCCAGCATTTT. Its protein is CASIKVAGEVGNQPQHF.

The gene calls are TRBV7-9 and TRBJ2-1; D may correspond to TRBD1 or TRBD2 (5 bases each). V was cut by 4 bases and J by 2 bases, with 12 bases left in between. CDR3 length: 15 amino acids. Per the germline V gene, CDR1 is SEHNR and CDR2 is FQNEAQ (reference sequence). The CDR3 region is CASSSARGTYNEQFF. The CDR3 coding sequence is TGTGCCAGCAGCTCCGCGAGGGGCACCTACAATGAGCAGTTCTTC. Together with reference TRBV7-9 and TRBJ2-1, the CDR3 gives the full variable domain: DTGVSQNPRHKITKRGQNVTFRCDPISEHNRLYWYRQTLGQGPEFLTYFQNEAQLEKSRLLSDRFSAERPKGSFSTLEIQRTEQGDSAMYLCASSSARGTYNEQFFGPGTRLTVL.

The rearrangement joins TRBV5-5 to TRBJ2-3; D may be TRBD1 (5 bases). Germline V gene lookup returns CDR1 SGHKS and CDR2 YYEKEE (reference sequence). Trimming pared 4 bases from V and 3 bases from J, leaving 18 bases between. CDR3 length: 16 residues. CDR3 amino acids: CASSITPQGVTDTQYF. CDR3 bases: TGTGCCAGCAGCATCACCCCCCAGGGCGTGACAGATACGCAGTATTTT. Together with reference TRBV5-5 and TRBJ2-3, the CDR3 gives the full variable domain: DAGVTQSPTHLIKTRGQQVTLRCSPISGHKSVSWYQQVLGQGPQFIFQYYEKEERGRGNFPDRFSARQFPNYSSELNVNALLLGDSALYLCASSITPQGVTDTQYFGPGTRLTVL.

For the CDR3, the DNA is TGTGCCAGCAGTTCCGGCGGTTGGGGACTTACCTCTGACTATGGCTACACCTTC. This codes for CASSSGGWGLTSDYGYTF. The gene calls are TRBV9 and TRBJ1-2, with TRBD1 as a possible D gene (5 bases). There are 18 residues in the CDR3. In germline, CDR1 is SGDLS, CDR2 YYNGEE. V shed 5 bases and J shed 3 bases, with 26 bases lying between them.